A single sample gave rise to the 14 T cell receptor beta chains below, sequenced in a study of blood T cell repertoires in COVID-19. TCRdb keeps only in-frame clones here, not all; method: immunoSEQ multiplex PCR. The table lists about 320,000 clones, roughly 89% of them singletons. Sequencing was done on a sample of PBMCs or T cells enriched from blood (not recorded which). These receptors were taken from a man aged 55-75 years who had recovered from COVID-19.

About this clone: In the same sample, other DNA sequences code for this CDR3. The rearrangement uses TRBV11-2 and TRBJ2-7; 13 positions match TRBD2. This CDR3 spans 15 amino acids. Trimming at V came to 4 bases and at J to 2 bases, leaving 2 bases not matched to a gene. CDR1 and CDR2 (germline): SGHAT, FQNNGV. CDR3 amino acids: CASSSTSGRTYEQYF. Here the CDR3 DNA reads TGTGCCAGCAGCTCGACTAGCGGGAGGACCTACGAGCAGTACTTC.

In nucleotides, the CDR3 is TGTGCCAGCAGCTTGATAACAGGGGCGAGCACTGAAGCTTTCTTT. Translating gives CASSLITGASTEAFF. The rearrangement joins TRBV5-4 to TRBJ1-1; 7 nucleotides agree with TRBD1. In germline, CDR1 is SGHNT, CDR2 YYREEE (reference sequence). The CDR3 is 15 amino acids. The ends lost 1 base at V and 4 bases at J; junction bases unmatched: 7.

V and J are TRBV11-1 and TRBJ1-3; TRBD1 might be the D (5 bases). The CDR3 consists of 16 residues. Trimming cost V 5 bases and J 0 bases, with 14 bases left between them. Germline CDR1 and CDR2: SGHAT and FQDESV (reference sequence). CDR3 sequence reads: CASSPSPGISGNTIYF. In nucleotides, the CDR3 is TGTGCCAGCAGCCCGAGTCCAGGGATCTCTGGAAACACCATATATTTT.

V usage is TRBV5-1 and J usage is TRBJ2-3, with D possibly being TRBD2 (6 bases). The V and J ends lost 4 bases and 0 bases respectively, with 9 bases between them. The germline gives CDR1 SGHRS, CDR2 YFSETQ. The CDR3 extends over 14 amino acids. The CDR3 sequence is CASSGGISTDTQYF. Written as DNA, the CDR3 is TGCGCCAGCAGCGGCGGGATTAGCACAGATACGCAGTATTTT. Full variable domain (missing parts from reference TRBV5-1 and TRBJ2-3): KAGVTQTPRYLIKTRGQQVTLSCSPISGHRSVSWYQQTPGQGLQFLFEYFSETQRNKGNFPGRFSGRQFSNSRSEMNVSTLELGDSALYLCASSGGISTDTQYFGPGTRLTVL.

The CDR3 loop is CASSLARASGTGYEQYF. The CDR3 DNA follows: TGTGCCAGCAGCTTAGCGCGGGCTAGCGGGACAGGCTACGAGCAGTACTTC. The chain carries TRBV7-2 and TRBJ2-7; perhaps TRBD2 as D (9 bases). The V gene lost 0 bases and the J gene lost 3 bases, with 18 bases spanning the gap. The CDR3 totals 17 residues. Germline V CDR1 and CDR2: SGHTA, FQGNSA.

Only one count was recorded for this clone. This chain links TRBV29-1 with TRBJ1-1; TRBD1 matches 10 bases. The germline gives CDR1 SQVTM, CDR2 ANQGSEA. V dropped 1 base and J dropped 8; count of bases not matched to a gene: 4. This CDR3 comprises 13 residues. This CDR3 reads CSVEGDRGKEAFF. The CDR3 coding sequence is TGCAGCGTTGAAGGGGACAGGGGTAAGGAAGCTTTCTTT.

V gene TRBV21-1 combines with J gene TRBJ1-1. TRBV21-1 is listed as a pseudogene. The CDR3 covers 16 residues. CDR3 DNA: TGTGCCAGCAGTCCCTTAGAGCCTGGCGGGCACACTGAAGCTTTCTTT. Translated, it gives CASSPLEPGGHTEAFF.

The genes are TRBV7-9 and TRBJ2-7; D perhaps matches TRBD2 (6 bases). Trimming took off 5 bases at V and 3 bases at J, with 17 bases between the two ends. Germline V gene lookup returns CDR1 SEHNR and CDR2 FQNEAQ (reference sequence). The CDR3 is 15 residues long. CDR3 loop: CASSPGGVGYYEQYF. The CDR3 DNA reads as TGTGCCAGCAGCCCAGGCGGGGTAGGGTACTACGAGCAGTACTTC.

This clone occurred once. The chain has TRBV9 and TRBJ2-3, with a tentative D call TRBD2 (5 bases). Germline V lookup: CDR1 SGDLS, CDR2 YYNGEE. This CDR3 spans 15 amino acids. Trimming pared 2 bases from V and 0 bases from J, leaving 10 bases between. CDR3 sequence (DNA): TGTGCCAGCAGCGTCATGGGAGCGAGCACAGATACGCAGTATTTT. Protein: CASSVMGASTDTQYF.

The CDR3 region is CASSQGQGPSPPQHF. CDR3 nucleotide sequence: TGTGCCAGCTCACAGGGACAGGGTCCTAGTCCGCCCCAGCATTTT. The chain is built from TRBV18 and TRBJ1-5, with 9 bases matching TRBD1. The V gene's germline CDR1 is KGHSH and CDR2 LQKENI. CDR3 length equals 15 residues. The junction had 10 bases not matched to a gene; V was cut back by 4 bases and J by 9 bases.

The rearrangement uses TRBV24-1 and TRBJ2-5; maybe TRBD1 (7 bases). With 6 bases removed from V and 9 bases from J, the gap between germline ends came to 10 bases. This CDR3 comprises 11 residues. Per germline, CDR1 KGHDR and CDR2 SFDVKD. The CDR3, as DNA: TGTGCCACCAGTACAGGGGAGGCCCAGTACTTC. Translating gives CATSTGEAQYF.

The CDR3 reads CASRSQRVSSYEQYF. The CDR3 DNA sequence: TGTGCAAGTCGTTCCCAGCGGGTGAGCTCCTACGAGCAGTACTTC. V is TRBV12-2 and J is TRBJ2-7; TRBD2, as called in the table, went unchecked against the DNA. TRBV12-2 is a recognized pseudogene. This CDR3 has 15 amino acids.

The genes are TRBV28 and TRBJ2-1, with 9 bases aligning to TRBD2. The CDR3 loop spans 15 amino acids. V was clipped by 5 bases and J by 4 bases; unmatched bases: 6. CDR1 and CDR2 (germline): MDHEN, SYDVKM. The CDR3 loop reads CASSVRTSAYNEQFF. The CDR3 DNA follows: TGTGCCAGCAGTGTCCGGACTAGCGCTTACAATGAGCAGTTCTTC. The whole variable domain, remainder taken from reference TRBV28 and TRBJ2-1, is DVKVTQSSRYLVKRTGEKVFLECVQDMDHENMFWYRQDPGLGLRLIYFSYDVKMKEKGDIPEGYSVSREKKERFSLILESASTNQTSMYLCASSVRTSAYNEQFFGPGTRLTVL.

The table lists this clone with a few counts. The chain uses TRBV5-1 and TRBJ1-2; D not certain. This CDR3 spans 14 amino acids. V was cut by 0 bases and J by 7 bases, with 13 bases left in between. The germline CDR1 and CDR2 sequences are SGHRS and YFSETQ. CDR3 nucleotide sequence: TGCGCCAGCAGCTTGGAGGCGGGTCTCGCTGGCTACACCTTC. This gives the protein CASSLEAGLAGYTF.